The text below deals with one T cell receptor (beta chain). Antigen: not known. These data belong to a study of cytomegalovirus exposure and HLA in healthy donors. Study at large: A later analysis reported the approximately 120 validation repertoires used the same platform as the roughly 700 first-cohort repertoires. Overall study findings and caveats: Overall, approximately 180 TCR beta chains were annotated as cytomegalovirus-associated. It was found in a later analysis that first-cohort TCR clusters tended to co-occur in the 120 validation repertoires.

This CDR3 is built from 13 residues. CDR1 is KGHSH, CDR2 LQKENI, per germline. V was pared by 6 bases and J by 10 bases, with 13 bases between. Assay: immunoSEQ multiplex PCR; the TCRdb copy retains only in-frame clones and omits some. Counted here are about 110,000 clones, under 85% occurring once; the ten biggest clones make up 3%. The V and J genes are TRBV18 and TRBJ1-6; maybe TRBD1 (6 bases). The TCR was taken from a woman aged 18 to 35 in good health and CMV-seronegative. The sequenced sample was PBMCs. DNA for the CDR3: TGTGCCAGCTCCGAAGGGGGGGGGTCACCCCTCCACTTT. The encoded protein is CASSEGGGSPLHF.